This T cell receptor (beta chain) emerged from a study of shared clonotypes between healthy human individuals. Generated by immunoSEQ multiplex PCR, the TCRdb table keeps only in-frame clones and is missing some. The sample records roughly 2.4 million clones, approximately 95% being singletons. V shed 5 bases and J shed 9 bases, with 20 bases lying between them. CDR1 is MDHEN, CDR2 SYDVKM, per germline. This CDR3 has 15 residues. This chain joins TRBV28 and TRBJ1-5; no reliable D call. Material for sequencing was naive CD4+ T cells sorted from blood. Sample subset: CD45RA+ positively selected. The TCR sequence derives from a man aged 18 to 30 in good health. The CDR3 nucleotides are TGTGCCAGCAGTCTTAGGTTCGGCGCCTCAGGGCCCCAGCATTTT. This sequence encodes CASSLRFGASGPQHF.